These 15 T cell receptor beta chains were sequenced from one sample in a study of T cells after yellow fever vaccination. TCRdb fed the 5' RACE reads into MiXCR, producing one record per CDR3 protein. This sample yields about 160,000 distinct CDR3 sequences, of which around 7.3% are seen a single time; 2.5% to 3% belongs to the top ten. The material was CD4+ T cells sorted from PBMCs, obtained around 5 days after the first yellow fever vaccination. The receptors come from a man aged 18-30 years who received the YFV17D yellow fever vaccine.

V and J are TRBV7-8 and TRBJ1-5; no definite D call. The CDR3 runs to 16 residues. Trimming cost V 3 bases and J 3 bases, with 15 bases left between them. The germline V gene encodes CDR1 SGHVS and CDR2 FQNEAQ. This chain's CDR3 is CASSFSYGLNNQPQHF. DNA of the CDR3: TGTGCCAGCAGCTTTTCTTACGGGCTAAACAATCAGCCCCAGCATTTT. Together with reference TRBV7-8 and TRBJ1-5, the CDR3 gives the full variable domain: GAGVSQSPRYKVAKRGQDVALRCDPISGHVSLFWYQQALGQGPEFLTYFQNEAQLDKSGLPSDRFFAERPEGSVSTLKIQRTQQEDSAVYLCASSFSYGLNNQPQHFGDGTRLSIL.

This clonotype was counted many times. The chain links TRBV20-1 to TRBJ2-1, with TRBD2 matching over 7 bases. CDR3 length equals 13 residues. With 6 bases clipped from V and 7 bases from J, the junction kept 9 bases outside the gene matches. The germline V gene encodes CDR1 DFQATT and CDR2 SNEGSKA (reference sequence). This CDR3 reads CSALVGGGNEQFF. The CDR3 DNA reads TGCAGTGCCCTAGTGGGGGGGGGAAATGAGCAGTTCTTC.

The CDR3 region is CASSESLRADKLFF. The DNA of the CDR3 is TGTGCCAGCAGTGAATCTCTAAGGGCGGACAAACTGTTTTTT. The gene calls are TRBV25-1 and TRBJ1-4; unclear D gene. Trimming stripped 1 base from V and 11 bases from J, with 14 bases between. CDR3 length: 14 amino acids. CDR1 and CDR2 (germline): MGHDK, SYGVNS.

Many counts were recorded for this clonotype. This chain joins TRBV29-1 and TRBJ1-2; unclear D gene. The germline V and J ends were trimmed by 5 bases and 4 bases, with 11 bases remaining between them. Germline lookup yields CDR1 SQVTM and CDR2 ANQGSEA. The CDR3 extends over 12 amino acids. CDR3 nucleotides: TGCAGCGTTAGCTCTGATGCCTATGGCTACACCTTC. Translation: CSVSSDAYGYTF.

The chain joins TRBV7-2 to TRBJ2-5; D not certain. This CDR3 spans 13 amino acids. V lost 5 bases to trimming and J lost 0 bases, with 7 bases between them. Germline V lookup: CDR1 SGHTA, CDR2 FQGNSA. The CDR3 DNA follows: TGTGCCAGCAGCATAGGGTACCAAGAGACCCAGTACTTC. Translation: CASSIGYQETQYF.

In DNA form, the CDR3 reads TGTGCCAGCAGTCCGTGGGGACAGGGAGGCACAGATACGCAGTATTTT. Translating it yields CASSPWGQGGTDTQYF. The chain recombines TRBV27 with TRBJ2-3, with 9 bases lining up with TRBD1. Germline CDR1 MNHEY, CDR2 SMNVEV (reference sequence). The CDR3 runs to 16 residues. V shed 5 bases and J 1 base; nucleotides not matched to a gene: 7.

The CDR3 sequence: CASSRLAGENNEQFF. CDR3 DNA sequence: TGTGCCAGCAGTAGACTAGCGGGGGAGAACAATGAGCAGTTCTTC. The chain joins TRBV27 to TRBJ2-1, with 12 bases aligning to TRBD2. The CDR3 totals 15 residues. V was pared by 5 bases and J by 5 bases, with 4 bases of the junction left unmatched. From germline, CDR1 is MNHEY and CDR2 SMNVEV (reference sequence).

This clonotype was detected many times. V gene TRBV6-5 combines with J gene TRBJ1-6; weak D call: TRBD1 (6 bases). The CDR3 has 14 residues. Germline CDR1 and CDR2: MNHEY and SVGAGI. V was pared by 5 bases and J by 6 bases, with 11 bases between. The CDR3 region is CASSQDRFNSPLHF. CDR3 bases: TGTGCCAGCAGTCAGGACAGATTTAATTCACCCCTCCACTTT.

This clonotype appeared many times. The rearrangement joins TRBV20-1 to TRBJ2-1, with 9 bases fitting TRBD1. Germline V gene data show CDR1 as DFQATT and CDR2 as SNEGSKA (reference sequence). This CDR3 spans 15 amino acids. J gave up 7 bases and V 3 bases, and 10 bases lay outside the gene matches. The chain's CDR3 is CSARGGQGRRNEQFF. The CDR3 nucleotides read TGCAGTGCTAGGGGGGGACAGGGCAGAAGGAATGAGCAGTTCTTC.

This clonotype was seen at least ten times. V and J are TRBV7-9 and TRBJ1-4, with no clear D. The CDR3 extends over 14 amino acids. V gave up 0 bases and J gave up 7 bases, with 9 bases separating them. Germline V lookup: CDR1 SEHNR, CDR2 FQNEAQ (reference sequence). The CDR3 DNA reads TGTGCCAGCAGCTTAGCAGCTTTGTCTGAAAAACTGTTTTTT. This encodes CASSLAALSEKLFF.

The CDR3 here is CASSFTPGNEKLFF. CDR3 bases: TGTGCCAGCAGCTTTACCCCAGGGAATGAAAAACTGTTTTTT. This chain joins TRBV7-9 and TRBJ1-4; maybe TRBD1 (5 bases). CDR3 length: 14 amino acids. Trimming pared 3 bases from V and 5 bases from J, leaving 10 bases between. Germline CDR1 and CDR2: SEHNR and FQNEAQ (reference sequence).

In this sample, this clonotype turned up many times. The gene calls are TRBV28 and TRBJ1-1; D is possibly TRBD1 (5 bases). This CDR3 is built from 17 residues. Trimming took 1 base from V and 4 from J, leaving 19 bases between them. In germline, CDR1 is MDHEN, CDR2 SYDVKM. CDR3 nucleotide sequence: TGTGCCAGCAGTTTATCGGGGTTGGTGGGAAGGGGCACTGAAGCTTTCTTT. This encodes CASSLSGLVGRGTEAFF. The variable domain in full, with the rest retrieved from reference TRBV28 and TRBJ1-1, is DVKVTQSSRYLVKRTGEKVFLECVQDMDHENMFWYRQDPGLGLRLIYFSYDVKMKEKGDIPEGYSVSREKKERFSLILESASTNQTSMYLCASSLSGLVGRGTEAFFGQGTRLTVV.

Only a few counts were recorded for this clonotype. The V call is TRBV7-2, the J call TRBJ1-1, with D maybe TRBD1 (5 bases). Germline assignment: CDR1 SGHTA and CDR2 FQGNSA. V was shortened by 4 bases and J by 0 bases, with 12 bases between the two germline ends. The CDR3 consists of 15 residues. The CDR3 DNA reads as TGTGCCAGCAGCTCGTTACGGGACCTGAACACTGAAGCTTTCTTT. Amino acids: CASSSLRDLNTEAFF.

The sample holds many counts of this clonotype. The rearrangement joins TRBV6-2 or TRBV6-3 to TRBJ1-1; TRBD1 might be the D (6 bases). This CDR3 spans 14 amino acids. Germline lookup yields CDR1 MNHEY and CDR2 SVGEGT. V lost 3 bases and J lost 12, with 20 bases in between. The CDR3 nucleotides are TGTGCCAGCAGTTATCCCGGAGGGGGGCTAACAACTTTCTTT. Its protein product is CASSYPGGGLTTFF.

This clonotype was seen repeatedly, ten times or more. The chain links TRBV7-3 to TRBJ2-1; 8 nucleotides agree with TRBD2. J lost 8 bases, V lost 2 bases, and 5 bases had no gene match. This CDR3 is 14 amino acids long. Germline lookup yields CDR1 SGHTA and CDR2 FQGTGA. The CDR3 nucleotides read TGTGCCAGCAGCTTACGGGGGGGGAACGATGAGCAGTTCTTC. As protein: CASSLRGGNDEQFF.